A selection of T cell receptor beta chains follows, all from one sample in a study of OX40 agonist ivuxolimab in advanced cancers. Using immunoSEQ multiplex PCR, the repertoire was profiled, and TCRdb retains in-frame clones only, with some absent. The table records 60,000 to 100,000 clones, around 87% of them present only once. The material was CD4+ or CD8+ T cells sorted from blood, obtained in a trial of the OX40 agonist ivuxolimab. The receptors come from an adult with an advanced solid tumor such as melanoma, head and neck, liver or kidney cancer. The CDR3 runs from the conserved cysteine through the conserved F or W. The order of the fields is clone size, V gene, CDR3 length, D gene, J gene, CDR3 DNA, CDR3 protein. A D gene is named only where the DNA matches it firmly. Clone size is not always given. Where it is, it says once, few, many or a class for expanded clones.

-,TRBV19,13,TRBD1,TRBJ2-1,TGTGCCAGTAGTGCCAACAGGGGGGATGAGCAGTTCTTC,CASSANRGDEQFF
-,TRBV9,12,-,TRBJ2-7,TGTGCCAGCAGCGGCCAGGGATACGAGCAGTACTTC,CASSGQGYEQYF
few,TRBV28,15,-,TRBJ2-7,TGTGCCAGCAGCCGGGACTTCCGGGCGATCTACGAGCAGTACTTC,CASSRDFRAIYEQYF
once,TRBV6-5,13,-,TRBJ1-3,TGTGCCGGCGACGGGTTCTCTGGAAACACCATATATTTT,CAGDGFSGNTIYF
-,TRBV6-6,16,TRBD2,TRBJ2-7,TGTGCCAGCAGCCTGACTAGCGGGCTGGGGTACTACGAGCAGTACTTC,CASSLTSGLGYYEQYF
-,TRBV7-9,15,-,TRBJ1-1,TGTGCCAGCAGCTTAAGGGGCTCAGGGGACACTGAAGCTTTCTTT,CASSLRGSGDTEAFF
-,TRBV11-2,16,TRBD2,TRBJ2-2,TGTGCCAGCAGCGCCGCGGCGGGAGGGCGACCCGGGGAGCTGTTTTTT,CASSAAAGGRPGELFF
-,TRBV7-9,18,TRBD2,TRBJ2-3,TGTGCCAGCAGCCGACGACTAGCGGGAGGGCCTGGGACAGATACGCAGTATTTT,CASSRRLAGGPGTDTQYF
-,TRBV5-1,13,TRBD2,TRBJ2-7,TGCGCCAGCAGGCGCGGGAGGGGGGACGAGCAGTACTTC,CASRRGRGDEQYF
-,TRBV27,17,TRBD1,TRBJ1-4,TGTGCCAGCAGCCCGCTAGGGGACAGAACAACTAATGAAAAACTGTTTTTT,CASSPLGDRTTNEKLFF
-,TRBV9,21,TRBD2,TRBJ2-3,TGTGCCAGCAGCGTAGCGATAGCGGGAGGGTTCCCACACCTAAACACAGATACGCAGTATTTT,CASSVAIAGGFPHLNTDTQYF
-,TRBV19,17,TRBD2,TRBJ2-2,TGTGCCAGTAGTATTGGTAGCGGGAGGGCCCACACCGGGGAGCTGTTTTTT,CASSIGSGRAHTGELFF
-,TRBV10-1,16,TRBD1,TRBJ2-7,TGCGCCAGCAGTGAGCTGGGACAGGTAGGATCCTACGAGCAGTACTTC,CASSELGQVGSYEQYF
-,TRBV18,15,-,TRBJ2-3,TGTGCCAGCTCACTTTCCCGGAGAGGCACAGATACGCAGTATTTT,CASSLSRRGTDTQYF
-,TRBV11-3,15,-,TRBJ1-1,TGTGCCAGCAGCTCCATGGGGCAGGCAGTCGCTGAAGCTTTCTTT,CASSSMGQAVAEAFF
-,TRBV6-1,13,TRBD1,TRBJ2-7,TGTGCCAGCATTTGGCAGGGGGCCTACGAGCAGTACTTC,CASIWQGAYEQYF
once,TRBV6-4,16,TRBD2,TRBJ2-2,TGTGCCAGCAGTGAGCGGGAGGCACCGGGGCCCGGGGAGCTGTTTTTT,CASSEREAPGPGELFF
-,TRBV6-6,13,-,TRBJ2-7,TGTGCCAGCAGTTACAGGGGGGGATACGAGCAGTACTTC,CASSYRGGYEQYF
-,TRBV19,16,TRBD2,TRBJ2-1,TGTGCCAGTAGTCGGACTAGCGGGGGAGGATACAATGAGCAGTTCTTC,CASSRTSGGGYNEQFF
-,TRBV5-1,17,TRBD2,TRBJ2-3,TGCGCCAGCAGCAACTTACTAGCGGGAGGCGGCACAGATACGCAGTATTTT,CASSNLLAGGGTDTQYF
-,TRBV9,16,-,TRBJ2-2,TGTGCCAGCAGCGTAGGGAATACACCGAATGGGGCGGCGCTGTTTTTT,CASSVGNTPNGAALFF
-,TRBV27,16,TRBD2,TRBJ2-2,TGTGCCAGCAGTTTACTAGCGGGGGCGAACACCGGGGAGCTGTTTTTT,CASSLLAGANTGELFF
-,TRBV11-2,15,TRBD1,TRBJ2-3,TGTGCCAGCAGCTTAGACGTGACAGGGGGAGATACGCAGTATTTT,CASSLDVTGGDTQYF
once,TRBV28,15,-,TRBJ1-4,TGTGCCAGCAGTTCTACAGGGAATCCTAATGAAAAACTGTTTTTT,CASSSTGNPNEKLFF
-,TRBV7-7,15,TRBD2,TRBJ2-5,TGTGCCAGCAGCCCGGGACTAGCGGGAGCAGAGACCCAGTACTTC,CASSPGLAGAETQYF
-,TRBV11-1,16,-,TRBJ1-4,TGTGCCAGCAGCCGTTCCGAGGGAACTACTAATGAAAAACTGTTTTTT,CASSRSEGTTNEKLFF
-,TRBV19,13,-,TRBJ1-5,TGTGCCAGTAGTATAATTGCTGATCAGCCCCAGCATTTT,CASSIIADQPQHF
-,TRBV7-6,13,-,TRBJ2-5,TGTGCCAGCAGCTCAGACTACCCAGGGACCCAGTACTTC,CASSSDYPGTQYF
-,TRBV18,15,TRBD1,TRBJ2-7,TGTGCCAGCTCACGCGCAGGACAGGGAACCTACGAGCAGTACTTC,CASSRAGQGTYEQYF
-,TRBV6-1,13,-,TRBJ2-7,TGTGCCAGCATGCGTGTCGGGAGCTACGAGCAGTACTTC,CASMRVGSYEQYF
-,TRBV15,18,TRBD1,TRBJ1-2,TGTGCCACCAGCAGAGATCATATGGGGACAGGGATCCACTATGGCTACACCTTC,CATSRDHMGTGIHYGYTF
-,TRBV6-4,13,-,TRBJ2-2,TGTGCCAGCAGTGACTCGTTCTCCGGGGAGCTGTTTTTT,CASSDSFSGELFF
once,TRBV7-2,15,TRBD2,TRBJ2-7,TGTGCCAGCAGCTTAGCGGCGGGAGGGACGTACGAGCAGTACTTC,CASSLAAGGTYEQYF
-,TRBV19,14,-,TRBJ2-1,TGTGCCAGTAGTATAGCGGGGGCCTACAATGAGCAGTTCTTC,CASSIAGAYNEQFF
-,TRBV10-3,13,-,TRBJ2-2,TGTGCCATCAGATTAGAGGCCACCGGGGAGCTGTTTTTT,CAIRLEATGELFF
-,TRBV4-2,15,-,TRBJ2-5,TGTGCCAGCAGCCAAGACCGGCTAGAAGGAGAGACCCAGTACTTC,CASSQDRLEGETQYF
-,TRBV11-2,14,-,TRBJ1-5,TGTGCCAGCAGCTTCGACACGTCGAATCAGCCCCAGCATTTT,CASSFDTSNQPQHF
-,TRBV5-1,15,-,TRBJ2-2,TGCGCCAGCAGCTTGTCCACCGAGAACACCGGGGAGCTGTTTTTT,CASSLSTENTGELFF
-,TRBV29-1,16,-,TRBJ1-4,TGCAGCGTTGAAGATCTGGGGGGCGGTGGAAATGAAAAACTGTTTTTT,CSVEDLGGGGNEKLFF
-,TRBV6-5,16,-,TRBJ2-5,TGTGCCAGCAGTTACTCAGGGGGTCCCTACCCGGAGACCCAGTACTTC,CASSYSGGPYPETQYF
-,TRBV4-1,15,-,TRBJ2-2,TGCGCCAGCAGCCAAGTCAGGGAGAACACCGGGGAGCTGTTTTTT,CASSQVRENTGELFF
-,TRBV28,14,TRBD1,TRBJ2-7,TGTGCCAGCAGTCCTCCGGACAGGGCCTACGAGCAGTACTTC,CASSPPDRAYEQYF
-,TRBV18,18,TRBD2,TRBJ2-3,TGTGCCAGCTCGGCGAAAGCCCGGACTAGCGGAGGCACAGATACGCAGTATTTT,CASSAKARTSGGTDTQYF
-,TRBV19,12,TRBD1,TRBJ1-1,TGTGCCAGTAGTATACCGAGCAGGGGGCACTTCTTT,CASSIPSRGHFF
-,TRBV6-1,13,-,TRBJ2-7,TGTGCCAGCAATCCGGAGGGAAGGTACGAGCAGTACTTC,CASNPEGRYEQYF
-,TRBV28,14,TRBD2,TRBJ2-7,TGTGCCAGCAGGGCTAGCGGGAGTAAGGACGAGCAGTACTTC,CASRASGSKDEQYF
-,TRBV5-1,16,-,TRBJ2-6,TGCGCCAGCAGCTTGGGGACTATATCTGGGGCCAACGTCCTGACTTTC,CASSLGTISGANVLTF
-,TRBV11-2,14,-,TRBJ1-2,TGTGCCAGCAGCTTAGATCAGGGGAACTATGGCTACACCTTC,CASSLDQGNYGYTF
-,TRBV7-9,17,TRBD2,TRBJ2-3,TGTGCCAGCAGCTTAGCGGCTAGCGGGAGGGCCGCAGATACGCAGTATTTT,CASSLAASGRAADTQYF
-,TRBV7-3,16,-,TRBJ2-3,TGTGCCAGCAGCTTAAGAAGGGCAGGGAGCACAGATACGCAGTATTTT,CASSLRRAGSTDTQYF
-,TRBV19,12,-,TRBJ2-2,TGTGCCAGTAGCGAGACCACCGGGGAGCTGTTTTTT,CASSETTGELFF
-,TRBV5-1,14,TRBD1,TRBJ1-3,TGCGCCAGCAGCTTGGACAGGGGCACGGACACCATATATTTT,CASSLDRGTDTIYF
-,TRBV15,16,-,TRBJ1-5,TGTGCCACCTCGGTAGGTTTGAAAGTGGGCAATCAGCCCCAGCATTTT,CATSVGLKVGNQPQHF
-,TRBV5-5,18,-,TRBJ2-2,TGTGCCAGCAGCTTGTATGGCCGTAAGGGGTCGAACACCGGGGAGCTGTTTTTT,CASSLYGRKGSNTGELFF
once,TRBV7-2,13,-,TRBJ2-5,TGTGCCAGCAGCACCCACAGGGCGGAGACCCAGTACTTC,CASSTHRAETQYF
-,TRBV2,13,TRBD1,TRBJ1-2,TGTGCCAGCAATAAGGACAGGGTTGAAGGCTACACCTTC,CASNKDRVEGYTF
-,TRBV9,14,-,TRBJ1-1,TGTGCCAGCAGCGCGACAGTAGGGAACACTGAAGCTTTCTTT,CASSATVGNTEAFF
-,TRBV18,15,TRBD2,TRBJ2-1,TGTGCCAGCTCACCAGGTAGCGGGAGGGCCAATGAGCAGTTCTTC,CASSPGSGRANEQFF
-,TRBV27,13,TRBD2,TRBJ2-1,TGTGCCAGCAGTTTATGGGGGGGCAATGAGCAGTTCTTC,CASSLWGGNEQFF
-,TRBV11-3,15,-,TRBJ2-3,TGTGCCAGCAGCTTGGGTACTGTGAGCACAGATACGCAGTATTTT,CASSLGTVSTDTQYF